This is a list of T cell receptor beta chains from one sample in a study of T cells in localized non-small cell lung cancer. The method was immunoSEQ multiplex PCR; TCRdb's version includes in-frame clones alone and lacks a portion of them. Among 1,900 or so clones listed, under 25% were seen once. The material was lung tumor tissue, obtained before any cancer treatment. The receptor source for this set is a female donor over 55 with stage II squamous cell lung carcinoma. Both conserved end residues are part of each CDR3. A D gene is named only where the DNA matches it firmly. Size is omitted from some rows. Given values are once, few, many or a class for expanded clones.

>TRBV15|few|TRBD1|TRBJ1-1
TGTGCCACCAGCAGCGGGACAGGGAGGTTCGCTGAAGCTTTCTTT
CATSSGTGRFAEAFF
>TRBV5-1|NA|TRBD2|TRBJ2-2
TGCGCCAGCAGCACCGGACTAGCGGGAAACACCGGGGAGCTGTTTTTT
CASSTGLAGNTGELFF
>TRBV19|NA|NA|TRBJ1-3
TGTGCCAGCCAGGGACGCCCGGTTCCCTCTGGAAACACCATATATTTT
CASQGRPVPSGNTIYF
>TRBV6-8|NA|TRBD2|TRBJ2-1
TGTGCCAGCAGTTACTCCCGCGGGGGGGCGGTCAATGAGCAGTTCTTC
CASSYSRGGAVNEQFF
>TRBV19|once|NA|TRBJ2-3
TGTGCCAGTAGTATAGGCGGGGCAGGCGGCACAGATACGCAGTATTTT
CASSIGGAGGTDTQYF
>TRBV30|once|NA|TRBJ1-4
TGTGCCTGGAGTGTACTCGAAAAACTGTTTTTT
CAWSVLEKLFF
>TRBV30|few|NA|TRBJ1-3
TGTGCCTGGAGTCTATCAGCCGGGGCTCTAGACACCATATATTTT
CAWSLSAGALDTIYF
>TRBV6-7|few|NA|TRBJ2-6
TGTGCCAGCAGTTACACGACTGGGGCCAACGTCCTGACTTTC
CASSYTTGANVLTF
>TRBV6-1|few|NA|TRBJ2-3
TGTGCCAGCAGTGAAGCGGTAGGCTACCCTCGAAATACGCAGTATTTT
CASSEAVGYPRNTQYF
>TRBV11-3|NA|NA|TRBJ1-5
TGTGCCAGCAGCTTGGCAGGGGGCAATCAGCCCCAGCATTTT
CASSLAGGNQPQHF
>TRBV9|NA|TRBD1|TRBJ2-7
TGTGCCAGCAGGCCACAGGGGCCTAGTCACGAGCAGTACTTC
CASRPQGPSHEQYF
>TRBV29-1|once|TRBD1|TRBJ2-3
TGCAGCGTCATCAGACAGGGGGCCAACCCTGGGACAGATACGCAGTATTTT
CSVIRQGANPGTDTQYF
>TRBV19|once|NA|TRBJ2-3
TGTGCCAGTAGAGTAACGGGGGCAGATACGCAGTATTTT
CASRVTGADTQYF
>TRBV28|large|TRBD1|TRBJ2-2
TGTGCCAGCAGTATTACAGGGGGCTTCACCGGGGAGCTGTTTTTT
CASSITGGFTGELFF
>TRBV12-5|NA|TRBD1|TRBJ2-1
TGTGCTAGTGGTGCAGACAGGGGGAGAAGGGATGAGCAGTTCTTC
CASGADRGRRDEQFF
>TRBV10-3|few|NA|TRBJ2-5
TGTGCCATCAGTGAGTCGGGGGGAAAACAAGAGACCCAGTACTTC
CAISESGGKQETQYF
>TRBV11-3|few|TRBD1|TRBJ1-5
TGTGCCAGCAGCTTTGGTGGGACAGGGGTAGGGAATCAGCCCCAGCATTTT
CASSFGGTGVGNQPQHF
>TRBV9|large|NA|TRBJ1-4
TGTGCCAGCAGCGTAGGCCAGGAGATCGGTGAAAAACTGTTTTTT
CASSVGQEIGEKLFF
>TRBV9|NA|NA|TRBJ1-1
TGTGCCAGCAGCGAGACTCACCAGGGCACTGAAGCTTTCTTT
CASSETHQGTEAFF
>TRBV28|NA|NA|TRBJ1-4
TGTGCCAGCAGTCGGACCGGGGGCGATGAAAAACTGTTTTTT
CASSRTGGDEKLFF
>TRBV12-5|NA|NA|TRBJ2-6
TGTGCTAGTAGCCAGGGGGAGGCTGGGGCCAACGTCCTGACTTTC
CASSQGEAGANVLTF
>TRBV11-3|medium-sized|NA|TRBJ1-1
TGTGCCAGCAGCTTAGACGTCCGAAACACTGAAGCTTTCTTT
CASSLDVRNTEAFF
>TRBV11-1|NA|NA|TRBJ2-3
TGTGCCAGCAGCTTGAGGATGCCAACAGATACGCAGTATTTT
CASSLRMPTDTQYF
>TRBV11-3|NA|TRBD1|TRBJ2-1
TGTGCCAGCAGCCCTACAGGGGGCGGCACGGGAGAGCAGTTCTTC
CASSPTGGGTGEQFF
>TRBV11-3|medium-sized|NA|TRBJ2-2
TGTGCCAGCAGCTTCGGCCCCGGGGACGGGGAGCTGTTTTTT
CASSFGPGDGELFF
>TRBV6-8|NA|NA|TRBJ1-1
TGTGCCGCCCGAGGCCCCTCGAACACTGAAGCTTTCTTT
CAARGPSNTEAFF
>TRBV6-8|few|TRBD2|TRBJ2-3
TGTGCCAGCAGTGTAGGCGGGGGGGCCAGGGATACGCAGTATTTT
CASSVGGGARDTQYF